These T cell receptor beta chains were read from a single sample in a study of cytomegalovirus exposure and HLA in healthy donors. Produced via immunoSEQ multiplex PCR; TCRdb's table is partial and in-frame only. The profile covers over 200,000 clones, with just over 75% appearing a single time and approximately 2.6% taken by the ten largest. The sequenced sample consisted of PBMCs. Receptors originate from a woman aged 55-69 years in good health and CMV-seropositive. Each CDR3 is given with its conserved first and last residue. A D gene is named only where the DNA matches it firmly.

v_call: TRBV4-1; d_call: NA; cdr3_aa: CASSQNLQGQCFF
v_call: TRBV4-2; d_call: NA; cdr3_aa: CASSQDGQIYEQYF
v_call: TRBV19; d_call: NA; cdr3_aa: CASRSRGGQKSTDTQYF
v_call: TRBV13; d_call: NA; cdr3_aa: CASSPEPGSPYEQYF
v_call: TRBV12-5; d_call: NA; cdr3_aa: CASGLGTGPNTGELFF
v_call: TRBV6-6; d_call: NA; cdr3_aa: CASSYSSMETQYF
v_call: TRBV19; d_call: TRBD1; cdr3_aa: CASSMRDRDYGYTF
v_call: TRBV29-1; d_call: TRBD1; cdr3_aa: CSVEETGGQGAFNTEAFF
v_call: TRBV19; d_call: TRBD1; cdr3_aa: CASSTRGQGDSPLHF
v_call: TRBV30; d_call: TRBD1; cdr3_aa: CAWSVWTGNSPLHF
v_call: TRBV29-1; d_call: TRBD1; cdr3_aa: CSATGTESYEQYF
v_call: TRBV27; d_call: TRBD1; cdr3_aa: CASSWTGAGTQYF
v_call: TRBV6-1; d_call: NA; cdr3_aa: CASSETTSPGDEQYF
v_call: TRBV2; d_call: NA; cdr3_aa: CASSDGTWNTEAFF
v_call: TRBV5-1; d_call: TRBD2; cdr3_aa: CASSRGLAGADTQYF
v_call: TRBV30; d_call: TRBD2; cdr3_aa: CAWSGAGASSGANVLTF
v_call: TRBV5-5; d_call: NA; cdr3_aa: CASSLASGVGQPQHF
v_call: TRBV6-5; d_call: TRBD2; cdr3_aa: CASSTGTSGTGEQYF
v_call: TRBV18; d_call: NA; cdr3_aa: CASSSGGFYNEQFF
v_call: TRBV27; d_call: NA; cdr3_aa: CASSIRGTEAFF
v_call: TRBV5-1; d_call: NA; cdr3_aa: CASSGGSLSGNTIYF
v_call: TRBV5-4; d_call: TRBD1; cdr3_aa: CASSEGAYGYTF
v_call: TRBV5-1; d_call: TRBD2; cdr3_aa: CASSSVAGAPDTQYF
v_call: TRBV2; d_call: NA; cdr3_aa: CASKLENYNEQFF
v_call: TRBV5-4; d_call: NA; cdr3_aa: CASSPLGQNTIYF
v_call: TRBV5-8; d_call: TRBD1; cdr3_aa: CASSFTGAGYTF
v_call: TRBV4-3; d_call: TRBD1; cdr3_aa: CASSQGLDRAPGHSPLHF
v_call: TRBV2; d_call: NA; cdr3_aa: CASMSRGQETQYF
v_call: TRBV4-2; d_call: NA; cdr3_aa: CASSQVVADEAFF
v_call: TRBV2; d_call: NA; cdr3_aa: CASSEERGNTEAFF
v_call: TRBV5-5; d_call: TRBD1; cdr3_aa: CASSSTGGGGGYTF
v_call: TRBV2; d_call: NA; cdr3_aa: CASRVTSPTGELFF
v_call: TRBV5-5; d_call: NA; cdr3_aa: CASSGAGAFF
v_call: TRBV5-5; d_call: NA; cdr3_aa: CASSFSVFQETQYF
v_call: TRBV5-4; d_call: TRBD1; cdr3_aa: CASSKDRGRGGGNLNYGYTF
v_call: TRBV27; d_call: NA; cdr3_aa: CASSFSRYTEAFF
v_call: TRBV7-2; d_call: TRBD1; cdr3_aa: CASSVNKGTAYEQYF
v_call: TRBV6-1; d_call: TRBD2; cdr3_aa: CASSQGLAGGEQYF
v_call: TRBV5-4; d_call: NA; cdr3_aa: CASSPDAGKTQYF
v_call: TRBV18; d_call: NA; cdr3_aa: CASSPPSAQTYNEQFF
v_call: TRBV4-2; d_call: NA; cdr3_aa: CASSQDRRTATNEKLFF
v_call: TRBV7-2; d_call: TRBD2; cdr3_aa: CASSSRRGGETQYF
v_call: TRBV10-1; d_call: TRBD2; cdr3_aa: CASGYTSGNTDTQYF
v_call: TRBV29-1; d_call: NA; cdr3_aa: CSVFRDWLNYGYTF
v_call: TRBV6-1; d_call: NA; cdr3_aa: CASSEASRGLYSNQPQHF
v_call: TRBV5-1; d_call: NA; cdr3_aa: CASSFTGGGTEAFF
v_call: TRBV29-1; d_call: TRBD1; cdr3_aa: CSVNRGFYNEQFF
v_call: TRBV5-4; d_call: TRBD2; cdr3_aa: CASSGRLAASTDTQYF
v_call: TRBV7-2; d_call: TRBD2; cdr3_aa: CASSFLAGGYTDTQYF
v_call: TRBV28; d_call: NA; cdr3_aa: CASSWSKAENTGELFF
v_call: TRBV19; d_call: NA; cdr3_aa: CASNGEYSRYGYTF
v_call: TRBV2; d_call: TRBD1; cdr3_aa: CASKGQLNTEAFF
v_call: TRBV18; d_call: TRBD1; cdr3_aa: CASSLDRSYNEQFF
v_call: TRBV2; d_call: NA; cdr3_aa: CASGIETQYF
v_call: TRBV6-5; d_call: TRBD2; cdr3_aa: CASSRTSRETQYF
v_call: TRBV7-9; d_call: TRBD2; cdr3_aa: CASSPGLAGGVYEQYF
v_call: TRBV30; d_call: TRBD1; cdr3_aa: CAWSLGGTANEKLFF